This T cell receptor beta chain derives from a study of CD8+ T cells in alopecia areata. About the study: Severity scoring for treated patients was based on the percentage of affected scalp area.

cDNA serving as the sequencing template came from extracted, reverse transcribed RNA. Only in-frame clones appear in the TCRdb table, and some are missing; sequencing was by immunoSEQ multiplex PCR. The sample yields tens of thousands of clones, about 45% seen once. Indicated treatment: oral pan-JAK inhibitor, 5-10 mg twice daily. CDR1 SGHKS and CDR2 YYEKEE come from the germline V gene (reference sequence). V shed 4 bases and J 3 bases; nucleotides not matched to a gene: 5. The CDR3 is 17 amino acids. The clonotype comes from a human donor with alopecia areata. The genes are TRBV5-5 and TRBJ2-2; TRBD2 matches 14 bases. The sequencing here drew on CD8+ T cells sorted from blood, taken around week 37, from a patient treated with tofacitinib. In nucleotides, the CDR3 is TGTGCCAGCAGCCCGGGACTAGCGGGAGTCGACACCGGGGAGCTGTTTTTT. Translating gives CASSPGLAGVDTGELFF.